Presented here are 10 T cell receptor beta chains from one specimen sequenced in a study of T-cell reconstitution after alpha-beta-depleted transplantation in children. Preparing the TCRbeta library involved the use of unique molecular identifiers. TCRdb recomputed calls from the PCR reads with MiXCR, one row per CDR3 protein. This table holds 200,000 to 250,000 distinct CDR3 sequences, around 8.9% found once. Sequencing was performed on PBMCs from the stem cell graft donor, taken from the stem cell graft. The origin of the receptors is a human donor who donated a stem cell graft to a child with SCID.

This clonotype occurred many times. The chain links TRBV5-6 to TRBJ2-1, with D tentatively TRBD2 (7 bases). Trimming left V 6 bases short and J 2 bases short, with 24 bases between. CDR1 SGHDT and CDR2 YYEEEE come from the germline V gene. There are 18 residues in the CDR3. CDR3 nucleotides: TGTGCCAGCACTCACCTTAAACCCGGGGGGCCAGCCTACAATGAGCAGTTCTTC. It translates to CASTHLKPGGPAYNEQFF.

The table lists this clonotype with many counts. The V gene is TRBV7-2, the J gene TRBJ1-2; D unresolved. Trimming shortened V by 0 bases and J by 0 bases, and 5 bases separated the two germline ends. This CDR3 has 14 residues. CDR1 is SGHTA and CDR2 is FQGNSA in the germline V gene. CDR3 amino acids: CASSLARANYGYTF. CDR3 bases: TGTGCCAGCAGCTTAGCTCGGGCTAACTATGGCTACACCTTC.

Ten or more counts support this clonotype. J is TRBJ2-6 and V is TRBV5-1; 8 bases match TRBD1. This CDR3 region has 18 residues. Germline V gives CDR1 SGHRS, CDR2 YFSETQ. V trimming: 0 bases; J trimming: 0 bases; junction bases outside the gene matches: 5. The chain's CDR3 is CASSLAGQGPSGANVLTF. The CDR3 DNA reads as TGCGCCAGCAGCTTGGCAGGACAGGGCCCCTCTGGGGCCAACGTCCTGACTTTC.

This clonotype was recorded at least ten times. The CDR3 loop is CASRGTESYNEQFF. The CDR3 coding sequence is TGCGCCAGCAGGGGGACTGAGTCCTACAATGAGCAGTTCTTC. The chain recombines TRBV5-1 with TRBJ2-1; tentative D call: TRBD2 (6 bases). Trimming removed 5 bases at V and 1 base at J, with 10 bases between. This CDR3 contains 14 residues. Germline-derived CDR1 and CDR2 are SGHRS and YFSETQ.

This clonotype came up a few times. This chain joins TRBV12-3 or TRBV12-4 and TRBJ2-7; tentative D call: TRBD2 (6 bases). Trimming took off 10 bases at V and 2 bases at J, with 12 bases between the two ends. The CDR3 has 12 residues. CDR3 residues: CATGGGTYEQYF. The CDR3, as DNA: TGTGCCACGGGCGGCGGGACCTACGAGCAGTACTTC.

This clonotype has ten or more counts. This chain links TRBV5-1 with TRBJ2-1; 12 bases are shared with TRBD1. Germline V gene sequence: CDR1 SGHRS, CDR2 YFSETQ. The length of the CDR3 is 15 residues. The J segment lost 8 bases and the V segment lost 4 bases, leaving 7 bases of the junction unmatched. In DNA form, the CDR3 reads TGCGCCAGCAGCGACCCGGGACAGGGGGCAGATGAGCAGTTCTTC. It is translated as CASSDPGQGADEQFF.

The sample holds many counts of this clonotype. The rearrangement uses TRBV2 and TRBJ2-2, with 8 bases matching TRBD1. The CDR3 has 15 amino acids. Germline CDR1 SNHLY, CDR2 FYNNEI. J was trimmed by 2 bases and V by 6 bases; bases with no gene match: 5. CDR3 nucleotide sequence: TGTGCCAGCAGACCGGACAGGGCCAACACCGGGGAGCTGTTTTTT. Protein: CASRPDRANTGELFF.

In its sample, this clonotype was seen once. The J gene is TRBJ1-5, the V gene TRBV20-1; no definite D call. There are 14 residues in the CDR3. V dropped 1 base and J dropped 5 bases, with 12 bases sitting between them. CDR1 and CDR2 from the germline V gene are DFQATT and SNEGSKA (reference sequence). The DNA for the CDR3 is TGCAGTGCTAGAGTAGGCATACGATATCAGCCCCAGCATTTT. It specifies CSARVGIRYQPQHF.

This clonotype was seen at least ten times. This sequence joins TRBV5-1 and TRBJ1-3; D unclear. The length of the CDR3 is 17 residues. Germline V CDR1 and CDR2: SGHRS, YFSETQ. V gave up 0 bases and J gave up 0 bases, with 13 bases separating them. The CDR3 DNA reads as TGCGCCAGCAGCTTGGTAGACGGCCCGACCTCTGGAAACACCATATATTTT. This encodes CASSLVDGPTSGNTIYF.

This clonotype was seen at least ten times. V usage is TRBV27 and J usage is TRBJ2-7; possibly TRBD2 for D (5 bases). The CDR3 is 13 amino acids. Looked up from germline, CDR1 is MNHEY and CDR2 is SMNVEV (reference sequence). The V gene lost 2 bases and the J gene lost 9 bases, with 14 bases spanning the gap. The CDR3 reads CASSLREHAGQYF. Written as DNA, the CDR3 is TGTGCCAGCAGTTTAAGGGAGCACGCCGGGCAGTACTTC.